This TCR beta chain was obtained from a study of cytomegalovirus exposure and HLA in healthy donors. Germline values: CDR1 SGHNT, CDR2 YYREEE (reference sequence). This CDR3 comprises 17 residues. Unmatched junction bases numbered 8, after V lost 0 bases and J lost 4 bases. PCR involved 60 Vbeta and 13 Jbeta primers. The method was immunoSEQ multiplex PCR; TCRdb's version includes in-frame clones alone and lacks a portion of them. Of around 300,000 clones in the sample, roughly 89% were seen once. Specimen: PBMCs. The V gene is TRBV5-4, the J gene TRBJ2-7; 12 nucleotides align to TRBD2. This receptor was identified in a woman in her late teens or twenties in good health and CMV-seronegative. The CDR3 sequence: CASSLASGGAALYEQYF. The CDR3 nucleotides are TGTGCCAGCAGCTTGGCTAGCGGGGGGGCCGCTTTGTACGAGCAGTACTTC. The full variable domain, with the rest looked up from reference TRBV5-4 and TRBJ2-7, is ETGVTQSPTHLIKTRGQQVTLRCSSQSGHNTVSWYQQALGQGPQFIFQYYREEENGRGNFPPRFSGLQFPNYSSELNVNALELDDSALYLCASSLASGGAALYEQYFGPGTRLTVT.